The 15 T cell receptor beta chains below were found in one sample sequenced in a study of T cell responses to AZD1222 COVID-19 vaccine. Assay: immunoSEQ multiplex PCR; the TCRdb copy retains only in-frame clones and omits some. The data contain fewer than 130,000 clones, about 90% of them singletons. Here the sequenced sample was peripheral blood, taken on day 0 of AZD1222 vaccination. The receptors come from an adult in good health.

The chain uses TRBV6-5 and TRBJ1-2; D remains ambiguous. Germline V gene data show CDR1 as MNHEY and CDR2 as SVGAGI. This CDR3 spans 13 amino acids. Trimming cost V 7 bases and J 0 bases, with 9 bases left between them. The CDR3 DNA follows: TGTGCCAGCACACGGGGAGCTAACTATGGCTACACCTTC. Its translation is CASTRGANYGYTF.

This chain uses TRBV19 with TRBJ1-3; 7 positions agree with TRBD1. The germline gives CDR1 LNHDA, CDR2 SQIVND (reference sequence). This CDR3 contains 15 residues. J was trimmed by 3 bases and V by 4 bases; bases with no gene match: 6. CDR3 sequence (DNA): TGTGCCAGTAGTAACAGGGGCAGTGGTGGAAACACCATATATTTT. It is translated as CASSNRGSGGNTIYF.

This chain joins TRBV5-6 and TRBJ2-1, with a possible D match to TRBD1 (6 bases). The V end lost 7 bases, the J end lost 0 bases, and 14 bases lay between the germline ends. This CDR3 has 15 residues. The germline V gene encodes CDR1 SGHDT and CDR2 YYEEEE. The CDR3 protein is CASCPGVSSYNEQFF. Written as DNA, the CDR3 is TGTGCCAGCTGCCCAGGGGTTAGCTCCTACAATGAGCAGTTCTTC.

The chain links TRBV19 to TRBJ2-3; TRBD2 agrees at 10 bases. With V trimmed by 3 bases and J by 3 bases, 3 bases remained unmatched. Germline values: CDR1 LNHDA, CDR2 SQIVND (reference sequence). This CDR3 spans 15 amino acids. The CDR3 DNA sequence: TGTGCCAGTAGTATTCCTAGCGGGAGAACAGATACGCAGTATTTT. It translates to CASSIPSGRTDTQYF.

The chain combines TRBV7-6 with TRBJ2-5; 9 bases match TRBD2. The V segment lost 5 bases and the J segment 1 base; nucleotides outside the gene matches: 11. This CDR3 is built from 17 residues. Germline-derived CDR1 and CDR2 are SGHVS and FNYEAQ. The CDR3 sequence: CASSRIFSGGFQETQYF. The DNA of the CDR3 is TGTGCCAGCAGCCGTATATTTAGCGGGGGATTCCAAGAGACCCAGTACTTC.

The rearrangement links TRBV18 to TRBJ2-7; 9 bases are shared with TRBD2. The CDR3 is 17 amino acids. J lost 7 bases, V lost 2 bases, and 15 bases had no gene match. Germline assignment: CDR1 KGHSH and CDR2 LQKENI. In DNA, the CDR3 is TGTGCCAGCTCACCAACAAACGATCAAGCGGGAGGCCGGGAGCAGTACTTC. Encoded protein: CASSPTNDQAGGREQYF.

Regarding this clone: An end of the junction differs from the germline gene, which may be a read error. The chain carries TRBV11-2 and TRBJ1-3; TRBD1 matches at 7 bases. Germline V gene data show CDR1 as SGHAT and CDR2 as FQNNGV. CDR3 length: 14 amino acids. The CDR3 sequence is CASSSRTGGSTIYF. The CDR3 DNA follows: TGTGCCAGCAGCTCCCGGACAGGAGGAAGCACCATATATTTT.

J is TRBJ1-6 and V is TRBV3-1 (or the pseudogene TRBV3-2); 9 nucleotides agree with TRBD1. CDR1 and CDR2 (germline): LGHDT, YNNKEL (reference sequence). The CDR3 runs 16 residues. The J segment lost 7 bases and the V segment lost 5 bases, leaving 9 bases of the junction unmatched. CDR3 residues: CASSFSRTGENSPLHF. In nucleotides, the CDR3 is TGTGCCAGCAGCTTTTCTCGGACAGGGGAGAATTCACCCCTCCACTTT.

The rearrangement joins TRBV6-1 to TRBJ2-7; 12 bases are shared with TRBD2. V gave up 3 bases and J gave up 1 base; unmatched junction bases: 1. CDR3 length equals 15 residues. The germline V gene has CDR1 MNHNS and CDR2 SASEGT. The DNA of the CDR3 is TGTGCCAGCAGTGATACTAGCGGGAGGTCCTACGAGCAGTACTTC. Translating gives CASSDTSGRSYEQYF.

The V gene is TRBV7-9, the J gene TRBJ1-5, with D uncertain. The V end was cut by 3 bases, the J end by 5 bases, with 11 bases between. CDR3 length equals 14 residues. Germline CDR1 reads SEHNR; CDR2 reads FQNEAQ (reference sequence). CDR3 sequence: CASSFGGSDQPQHF. The DNA of the CDR3 is TGTGCCAGCAGCTTCGGCGGGTCCGATCAGCCCCAGCATTTT. Supplemented by reference TRBV7-9 and TRBJ1-5, the full variable domain reads DTGVSQNPRHKITKRGQNVTFRCDPISEHNRLYWYRQTLGQGPEFLTYFQNEAQLEKSRLLSDRFSAERPKGSFSTLEIQRTEQGDSAMYLCASSFGGSDQPQHFGDGTRLSIL.

V gene TRBV28 combines with J gene TRBJ1-1; 8 nucleotides align to TRBD1. The CDR3 spans 19 residues. The germline V gene encodes CDR1 MDHEN and CDR2 SYDVKM. V gave up 3 bases and J gave up 4 bases; unmatched junction bases: 19. CDR3 sequence reads: CASSLGGTGPISRGTEAFF. CDR3 bases: TGTGCCAGCAGTTTGGGAGGGACAGGCCCGATTTCCAGAGGCACTGAAGCTTTCTTT.

The chain is built from TRBV16 and TRBJ2-2; TRBD2 matches 11 bases. This CDR3 comprises 18 residues. V gave up 0 bases and J gave up 0 bases; unmatched junction bases: 3. Germline V gives CDR1 KGHSY, CDR2 FQNENV. The CDR3 sequence is CASSQSLAGESNTGELFF. In DNA form, the CDR3 reads TGTGCCAGCAGCCAATCACTAGCGGGGGAGTCGAACACCGGGGAGCTGTTTTTT.

This chain connects TRBV6-4 to TRBJ1-1; D ambiguous. V was trimmed by 5 bases and J by 1 base, leaving 8 bases between them. The CDR3 is 13 amino acids. Germline-derived CDR1 and CDR2 are MRHNA and SNTAGT. The CDR3 sequence is CASSSTQNTEAFF. The CDR3 region has the DNA TGTGCCAGCAGTTCTACACAGAACACTGAAGCTTTCTTT.

The V and J genes are TRBV11-2 and TRBJ2-3; D remains unclear. Trimming took 5 bases from V and 1 from J, leaving 4 bases between them. This CDR3 contains 12 residues. CDR1 and CDR2 (germline): SGHAT, FQNNGV. The CDR3: CASSRGTDTQYF. The CDR3, as DNA: TGTGCCAGCAGCCGGGGCACAGATACGCAGTATTTT.

This sequence joins TRBV5-8 and TRBJ2-7; 8 nucleotides line up with TRBD1. This CDR3 region has 13 residues. Germline loops: CDR1 SGHTS, CDR2 YDEGEE. The ends lost 1 base at V and 6 bases at J; junction bases unmatched: 3. CDR3 DNA: TGTGCCAGCAGCTTGCAGGGGGCGCGCGAGCAGTACTTC. It specifies CASSLQGAREQYF.